The next 29 T cell receptor beta chains were all read from a single sample in a study of cytomegalovirus exposure and HLA in healthy donors. The PCR made use of 60 Vbeta and 13 Jbeta primers. The table came from immunoSEQ multiplex PCR; TCRdb's copy has only in-frame clones and leaves some out. The table includes 210,000 or so clones, 65% to 80% detected once. Sequenced input: PBMCs. The source is a man between 35 and 55 years old in good health and CMV-seronegative.

The rearrangement links TRBV7-3 to TRBJ2-2, with 7 bases identical to TRBD2. The CDR3 has 14 amino acids. The V segment lost 5 bases and the J segment 6 bases; nucleotides outside the gene matches: 6. Germline V gene lookup returns CDR1 SGHTA and CDR2 FQGTGA. The CDR3 DNA follows: TGTGCCAGCAGCACCGGACTAGATCCCGGGGAGCTGTTTTTT. This translates into CASSTGLDPGELFF.

The genes are TRBV7-8 and TRBJ2-7, with TRBD1 matching 10 bases. Germline CDR1 reads SGHVS; CDR2 reads FQNEAQ. The CDR3 is 16 residues long. The trim removed 4 bases at V and 5 bases at J, leaving 11 bases unmatched. The CDR3 DNA sequence: TGTGCCAGCAGCTCTTTAACGGGACAGGGGTTCAACGAGCAGTACTTC. Its translation is CASSSLTGQGFNEQYF.

The CDR3 DNA sequence: TGTGCCAGCAGTTTGGCGGGGGGCACTAATGAAAAACTGTTTTTT. This codes for CASSLAGGTNEKLFF. The J gene is TRBJ1-4, the V gene TRBV28, with D tentatively TRBD1 (6 bases). From germline, CDR1 is MDHEN and CDR2 SYDVKM. The CDR3 has 15 residues. The ends were cut back, 3 bases at V and 2 bases at J, with 10 bases in the middle.

This clone was seen a handful of times. This chain joins TRBV19 and TRBJ1-3; D gene ambiguous. The germline V gene encodes CDR1 LNHDA and CDR2 SQIVND (reference sequence). There are 13 residues in the CDR3. The germline V and J ends were trimmed by 5 bases and 0 bases, with 5 bases remaining between them. This chain's CDR3 is CASSGFSGNTIYF. The CDR3 bases are TGTGCCAGTAGTGGCTTCTCTGGAAACACCATATATTTT.

The V and J genes are TRBV9 and TRBJ2-2; the match to TRBD1 covers 9 bases. Germline trimming cut 3 bases from V and 3 bases from J; bases unmatched to any gene: 9. Germline loops: CDR1 SGDLS, CDR2 YYNGEE. The CDR3 totals 17 residues. In DNA form, the CDR3 reads TGTGCCAGCAGCGAACAGGGGGCGCAGTTGGACACCGGGGAGCTGTTTTTT. It encodes CASSEQGAQLDTGELFF.

The rearrangement links TRBV5-6 to TRBJ1-4; D is possibly TRBD1 (5 bases). The germline V gene has CDR1 SGHDT and CDR2 YYEEEE. The ends were cut back, 2 bases at V and 8 bases at J, with 10 bases in the middle. The CDR3 spans 13 residues. This CDR3 reads CASSFVGGEKLFF. The CDR3 region has the DNA TGTGCCAGCAGCTTCGTCGGGGGGGAAAAACTGTTTTTT.

This clone was seen a few times. The chain employs TRBV4-3 and TRBJ1-1; D not certain. This CDR3 contains 13 residues. Germline V lookup: CDR1 LGHNA, CDR2 YSLEER. V was cut by 4 bases and J by 0 bases, with 6 bases left in between. CDR3 coding DNA: TGCGCCAGCAGCCGGGAGTTGAACACTGAAGCTTTCTTT. Translation: CASSRELNTEAFF.

The chain couples TRBV25-1 to TRBJ2-1; D is unresolved. This CDR3 is built from 15 residues. The V end was cut by 4 bases, the J end by 0 bases, with 10 bases between. Germline CDR1 and CDR2: MGHDK and SYGVNS. CDR3 coding DNA: TGTGCCAGCAGTGTGGTCGCTAGCTCCTACAATGAGCAGTTCTTC. Its translation: CASSVVASSYNEQFF.

This clone was seen a handful of times. V gene TRBV5-6 combines with J gene TRBJ1-2; no clear D gene. Deletions cut 1 base from V and 4 bases from J, with 17 bases between. The CDR3 spans 16 residues. Germline loops: CDR1 SGHDT, CDR2 YYEEEE. CDR3 DNA sequence: TGTGCCAGCAGCTTGTCTGGAGGACCTTCTTTCTATGGCTACACCTTC. Protein: CASSLSGGPSFYGYTF.

The chain uses TRBV7-2 and TRBJ2-2; D uncertain. There are 12 residues in the CDR3. V was pared by 5 bases and J by 3 bases, with 4 bases between. CDR1 and CDR2 (germline): SGHTA, FQGNSA. This chain's CDR3 is CASSRDTGELFF. In DNA form, the CDR3 reads TGTGCCAGCAGCCGGGACACCGGGGAGCTGTTTTTT.

The chain is built from TRBV19 and TRBJ1-1; 9 nucleotides agree with TRBD1. With V trimmed by 6 bases and J by 5 bases, 10 bases remained unmatched. Germline V lookup: CDR1 LNHDA, CDR2 SQIVND (reference sequence). The CDR3 spans 15 residues. The CDR3 protein is CASSSLRTGETEAFF. CDR3 coding DNA: TGTGCCAGTAGCTCTCTAAGGACAGGGGAGACTGAAGCTTTCTTT.

This rearrangement joins TRBV7-6 to TRBJ2-1; 13 positions agree with TRBD2. CDR1 SGHVS and CDR2 FNYEAQ come from the germline V gene. The CDR3 sequence is 15 residues long. V trimming: 6 bases; J trimming: 4 bases; junction bases outside the gene matches: 3. CDR3 DNA sequence: TGTGCCAGCAGACTAGCGGGAGGGAGTTACAATGAGCAGTTCTTC. This gives the protein CASRLAGGSYNEQFF.

The chain is built from TRBV27 and TRBJ1-4; weak D call: TRBD1 (5 bases). CDR1 is MNHEY, CDR2 SMNVEV, per germline (reference sequence). V lost 6 bases to trimming and J lost 5 bases, with 22 bases between them. This CDR3 region has 17 residues. DNA for the CDR3: TGTGCCAGCAGCCCCCGCAGGGTTGCCGGATACAATGAAAAACTGTTTTTT. It codes for CASSPRRVAGYNEKLFF. The full variable domain, rest sourced from reference TRBV27 and TRBJ1-4, is EAQVTQNPRYLITVTGKKLTVTCSQNMNHEYMSWYRQDPGLGLRQIYYSMNVEVTDKGDVPEGYKVSRKEKRNFPLILESPSPNQTSLYFCASSPRRVAGYNEKLFFGSGTQLSVL.

V is TRBV7-3 and J is TRBJ2-3; 9 nucleotides align to TRBD2. V shed 7 bases and J 14 bases; nucleotides not matched to a gene: 13. Germline values: CDR1 SGHTA, CDR2 FQGTGA. CDR3 size: 13 residues. This CDR3 is CASTQSTREGLYF. The CDR3 DNA is TGTGCCAGCACCCAATCCACGCGGGAGGGCCTGTATTTT. Full variable domain (missing parts from reference TRBV7-3 and TRBJ2-3): GAGVSQTPSNKVTEKGKYVELRCDPISGHTALYWYRQSLGQGPEFLIYFQGTGAADDSGLPNDRFFAVRPEGSVSTLKIQRTERGDSAVYLCASTQSTREGLYFGPGTRLTVL.

The rearrangement links TRBV18 to TRBJ1-1; TRBD1 matches at 11 bases. V was pared by 3 bases and J by 4 bases, with 7 bases of the junction left unmatched. The germline gives CDR1 KGHSH, CDR2 LQKENI. The CDR3 consists of 16 residues. This CDR3 reads CASSPNFGQGATEAFF. The CDR3 DNA reads as TGTGCCAGCTCACCCAATTTCGGACAGGGGGCCACTGAAGCTTTCTTT. Variable domain in full (rest from reference TRBV18 and TRBJ1-1): NAGVMQNPRHLVRRRGQEARLRCSPMKGHSHVYWYRQLPEEGLKFMVYLQKENIIDESGMPKERFSAEFPKEGPSILRIQQVVRGDSAAYFCASSPNFGQGATEAFFGQGTRLTVV.

The chain employs TRBV19 and TRBJ1-2, with 7 positions matching TRBD1. The CDR3 runs 13 residues. V was clipped by 3 bases and J by 8 bases; unmatched bases: 6. Germline CDR1 is LNHDA and CDR2 is SQIVND (reference sequence). In nucleotides, the CDR3 is TGTGCCAGTAGTATTGAGGGGGCCGGGGGCTACACCTTC. It codes for CASSIEGAGGYTF.

This rearrangement joins TRBV14 to TRBJ2-1; unclear D gene. Deletions cut 4 bases from V and 5 bases from J, with 3 bases between. The CDR3 spans 11 residues. Per the germline V gene, CDR1 is SGHDN and CDR2 is FVKESK. CDR3 DNA sequence: TGTGCCAGCAGCCTCGACAATGAGCAGTTCTTC. It specifies CASSLDNEQFF.

The chain links TRBV2 to TRBJ2-3; a weak D match, TRBD2 (7 bases). Germline V gene sequence: CDR1 SNHLY, CDR2 FYNNEI. V shed 6 bases and J shed 1 base, with 14 bases lying between them. The CDR3 runs 15 residues. The CDR3 here is CASRGAGVGTDTQYF. CDR3 nucleotides: TGTGCCAGCAGGGGGGCGGGAGTAGGCACAGATACGCAGTATTTT.

J is TRBJ2-7 and V is TRBV4-1; 11 bases are shared with TRBD2. V lost 4 bases and J lost 0; bases outside the gene matches: 11. The CDR3 spans 18 residues. Per germline, CDR1 MGHRA and CDR2 YSYEKL. The DNA of the CDR3 is TGCGCCAGCAGCCTAGCGCTAGCGGGGGGCCCGAGCTCCTACGAGCAGTACTTC. The encoded protein is CASSLALAGGPSSYEQYF.

The V call is TRBV27, the J call TRBJ2-7; 11 bases map to TRBD2. V shed 4 bases and J 6 bases; nucleotides not matched to a gene: 5. The CDR3 extends over 14 amino acids. The germline gives CDR1 MNHEY, CDR2 SMNVEV (reference sequence). The CDR3 loop reads CASSSSGTSGEQYF. The DNA for the CDR3 is TGTGCCAGCAGTTCGTCCGGGACTAGCGGCGAGCAGTACTTC.

The CDR3 nucleotides are TGTGCCAGCAGCTTAATAAATACGCAGTATTTT. This translates into CASSLINTQYF. This chain uses TRBV7-9 with TRBJ2-3; D is ambiguous. CDR3 size: 11 residues. The germline V and J ends were trimmed by 2 bases and 7 bases, with 4 bases remaining between them. The germline CDR1 and CDR2 sequences are SEHNR and FQNEAQ (reference sequence).

The sample holds a few counts of this clone. The V and J genes are TRBV6-5 and TRBJ1-2; 10 bases match TRBD1. V trimming: 7 bases; J trimming: 0 bases; junction bases outside the gene matches: 5. The CDR3 extends over 15 amino acids. Germline CDR1 reads MNHEY; CDR2 reads SVGAGI. The CDR3 DNA sequence: TGTGCCAGCAAGGGACAGGGGTTCCCTAACTATGGCTACACCTTC. It codes for CASKGQGFPNYGYTF.

This clone came up once. Germline and junction disagree at one end, which may indicate a read error. The chain couples TRBV6-5 to TRBJ1-2; 7 bases align to TRBD1. Germline assignment: CDR1 MNHEY and CDR2 SVGAGI. The CDR3 runs 12 residues. CDR3 loop: CASSPLDRTFYF. For the CDR3, the DNA is TGTGCCAGCAGTCCCTTGGACAGGACTTTTTATTTC.

The gene calls are TRBV27 and TRBJ2-1, with D possibly TRBD2 on 5 matching bases. The CDR3 has 14 amino acids. Trimming shortened V by 0 bases and J by 8 bases, and 11 bases separated the two germline ends. In germline, CDR1 is MNHEY, CDR2 SMNVEV (reference sequence). This chain's CDR3 is CASSLSLAPHEQFF. CDR3 sequence (DNA): TGTGCCAGCAGTTTATCCCTAGCCCCACATGAGCAGTTCTTC.

V gene TRBV6-5 combines with J gene TRBJ2-6; D unresolved. The V end was cut by 2 bases, the J end by 1 base, with 6 bases between. Germline CDR1 and CDR2: MNHEY and SVGAGI. The CDR3 spans 15 residues. The CDR3 nucleotides are TGTGCCAGCAGTTACGGCGGATCTGGGGCCAACGTCCTGACTTTC. Amino acid sequence: CASSYGGSGANVLTF.

This chain uses TRBV4-2 with TRBJ2-7; D may be TRBD2 (6 bases). The CDR3 length is 14 residues. Germline V gene sequence: CDR1 LGHNA, CDR2 YNFKEQ. V was shortened by 0 bases and J by 7 bases, with 13 bases between the two germline ends. CDR3 bases: TGTGCCAGCAGCCAAGACGCCGGGAGTGAGGAGCAGTACTTC. This sequence encodes CASSQDAGSEEQYF.

The chain uses TRBV14 and TRBJ1-5; 7 bases match TRBD1. Trimming took 4 bases from V and 6 from J; bases not matched to a gene: 12. CDR3 size: 16 residues. Germline lookup yields CDR1 SGHDN and CDR2 FVKESK. CDR3 in DNA: TGTGCCAGCAGCCCCACAGGGGACGGAGCGGGTCAGCCCCAGCATTTT. It translates to CASSPTGDGAGQPQHF.

This clone was detected a few times. This chain uses TRBV5-1 with TRBJ1-3, with D possibly TRBD1 on 6 matching bases. CDR1 is SGHRS and CDR2 is YFSETQ in the germline V gene. The CDR3 has 17 residues. Between the trimmed V and J ends, which lost 3 bases and 0 bases, there was a span of 16 bases. The CDR3 DNA reads TGCGCCAGCAGCTCGTGGTCCGGGACAACCTCTGGAAACACCATATATTTT. Its translation: CASSSWSGTTSGNTIYF.

The V and J genes are TRBV5-1 and TRBJ1-4; D ambiguous. This CDR3 spans 14 amino acids. Germline V gives CDR1 SGHRS, CDR2 YFSETQ. V lost 0 bases, J lost 5 bases, and 8 bases lay in between. CDR3 in amino acids: CASSLGRENEKLFF. As DNA, the CDR3 is TGCGCCAGCAGCTTGGGGAGAGAGAATGAAAAACTGTTTTTT. Drawing the rest from reference TRBV5-1 and TRBJ1-4, the complete variable domain is KAGVTQTPRYLIKTRGQQVTLSCSPISGHRSVSWYQQTPGQGLQFLFEYFSETQRNKGNFPGRFSGRQFSNSRSEMNVSTLELGDSALYLCASSLGRENEKLFFGSGTQLSVL.